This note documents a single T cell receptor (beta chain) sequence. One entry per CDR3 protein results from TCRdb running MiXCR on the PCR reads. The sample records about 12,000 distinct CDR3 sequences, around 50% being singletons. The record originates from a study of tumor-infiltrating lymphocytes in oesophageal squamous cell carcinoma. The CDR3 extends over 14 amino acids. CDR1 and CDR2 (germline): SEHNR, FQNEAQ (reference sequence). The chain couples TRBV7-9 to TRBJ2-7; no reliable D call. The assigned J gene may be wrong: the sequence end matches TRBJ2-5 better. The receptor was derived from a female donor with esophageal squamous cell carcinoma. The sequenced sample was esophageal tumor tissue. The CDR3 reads CASSISSPGETQYF. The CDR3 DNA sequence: TGTGCCAGCAGCATAAGCAGTCCGGGTGAGACCCAGTACTTC.